This is a list of T cell receptor beta chains from one sample in a study of OX40 agonist ivuxolimab in advanced cancers. Measured with immunoSEQ multiplex PCR; TCRdb has only the in-frame clones, and not every one. The top ten clones hold around 0.47% of a sample with 85,000 to 130,000 clones, 75% to 95% of them seen once. The specimen was CD4+ or CD8+ T cells sorted from blood, collected in a trial of the OX40 agonist ivuxolimab. The receptors were gathered from an adult with an advanced solid tumor such as melanoma, head and neck, liver or kidney cancer. The CDR3 runs from the conserved cysteine through the conserved F or W. The order of the fields is clone size, J gene, V gene, D gene, CDR3 protein, CDR3 DNA. D genes are given only for firm matches. The listing skips clone size in some rows; elsewhere it reads once, few, many or a size class.

.,TRBJ2-3,TRBV25-1,.,CASRDSRGSGTDTQYF,TGTGCCAGCCGGGACTCCCGTGGATCTGGCACAGATACGCAGTATTTT
.,TRBJ1-4,TRBV27,.,CASSEDGSGVYEKLFF,TGTGCCAGCAGCGAGGACGGGTCAGGAGTTTATGAAAAACTGTTTTTT
few,TRBJ2-7,TRBV19,.,CASSIQGSYEQYF,TGTGCCAGTAGTATACAGGGTTCCTACGAGCAGTACTTC
.,TRBJ2-7,TRBV7-2,.,CASSLDLSDSYEQYF,TGTGCCAGCAGCTTAGATCTCTCGGATTCCTACGAGCAGTACTTC
.,TRBJ2-3,TRBV5-1,.,CASTTQSTDTQYF,TGCGCCAGCACCACCCAAAGCACAGATACGCAGTATTTT
.,TRBJ2-1,TRBV18,TRBD1,CASSPPMTGGKNEQFF,TGTGCCAGCTCACCACCCATGACAGGGGGCAAAAATGAGCAGTTCTTC
.,TRBJ1-2,TRBV28,.,CATGGGVNIGYGYTF,TGTGCCACCGGAGGGGGTGTTAATATTGGCTATGGCTACACCTTC
.,TRBJ2-7,TRBV21-1,.,CANSGGALDEQYF,TGTGCCAATAGCGGGGGGGCCCTCGACGAGCAGTACTTC
.,TRBJ2-1,TRBV7-2,TRBD2,CASSLWLAGENEQFF,TGTGCCAGCAGCTTATGGCTAGCGGGGGAAAATGAGCAGTTCTTC
.,TRBJ2-3,TRBV19,TRBD1,CASIKTGSTDTQYF,TGTGCCAGTATTAAGACAGGGAGCACAGATACGCAGTATTTT